A selection of T cell receptor beta chains follows, all from one sample in a study of CD8+ T cells in alopecia areata. This table comes from immunoSEQ multiplex PCR, and its TCRdb copy is limited to in-frame clones, with some not included. This table has about 220,000 clones, under 60% appearing once. Source: CD4+ T cells sorted from blood, taken at week 4, from a patient treated with tofacitinib. The receptors stem from a human donor with alopecia areata. Each CDR3 is given with its conserved first and last residue. D genes are given only for firm matches. A row's size may be missing; if present it is once, few, many or a size class.

v_call: TRBV5-1; d_call: .; clone_size: .; j_call: TRBJ1-4; cdr3_aa: CASSLLDSVALNEKLFF; cdr3_nt: TGCGCCAGCAGTCTACTCGACAGCGTCGCCCTTAATGAAAAACTGTTTTTT
v_call: TRBV29-1; d_call: .; clone_size: .; j_call: TRBJ1-2; cdr3_aa: CSVRGGDDGYTF; cdr3_nt: TGCAGCGTGCGGGGGGGAGACGATGGCTACACCTTC
v_call: TRBV14; d_call: .; clone_size: few; j_call: TRBJ1-4; cdr3_aa: CASSNRALHEKLFF; cdr3_nt: TGTGCCAGCAGTAACCGGGCGTTGCATGAAAAACTGTTTTTT
v_call: TRBV11-1; d_call: .; clone_size: few; j_call: TRBJ2-1; cdr3_aa: CASSLMFFGEQFF; cdr3_nt: TGTGCCAGCAGCTTAATGTTCTTCGGAGAGCAGTTCTTC
v_call: TRBV25-1; d_call: .; clone_size: .; j_call: TRBJ1-2; cdr3_aa: CASKGYRGYTF; cdr3_nt: TGTGCCAGCAAGGGGTATCGTGGCTACACCTTC
v_call: TRBV29-1; d_call: .; clone_size: few; j_call: TRBJ2-3; cdr3_aa: CSVRHEATDTQYF; cdr3_nt: TGCAGCGTAAGACACGAGGCAACAGATACGCAGTATTTT
v_call: TRBV29-1; d_call: .; clone_size: .; j_call: TRBJ1-2; cdr3_aa: CSVEGLNYGYTF; cdr3_nt: TGCAGCGTTGAAGGGTTGAACTATGGCTACACCTTC
v_call: TRBV2; d_call: .; clone_size: .; j_call: TRBJ2-6; cdr3_aa: CASSEGGTGANVLTF; cdr3_nt: TGTGCCAGCAGTGAAGGGGGGACCGGGGCCAACGTCCTGACCTTC
v_call: TRBV4-1; d_call: .; clone_size: few; j_call: TRBJ1-5; cdr3_aa: CASSQGGQGRGQPQHF; cdr3_nt: TGCGCCAGCAGCCAAGGAGGGCAGGGTCGGGGTCAGCCCCAGCATTTT
v_call: TRBV7-2; d_call: .; clone_size: .; j_call: TRBJ2-2; cdr3_aa: CASSLGDVPGELFF; cdr3_nt: TGTGCCAGCAGCCTCGGGGATGTTCCCGGGGAGCTGTTTTTT
v_call: TRBV7-2; d_call: .; clone_size: .; j_call: TRBJ2-3; cdr3_aa: CASSLRVGSADTQYF; cdr3_nt: TGTGCCAGCAGCTTACGGGTTGGGAGTGCAGATACGCAGTATTTT
v_call: TRBV25-1; d_call: .; clone_size: .; j_call: TRBJ1-1; cdr3_aa: CASSTMNTEAFF; cdr3_nt: TGTGCCAGCAGTACAATGAACACTGAAGCTTTCTTT
v_call: TRBV14; d_call: TRBD1; clone_size: many; j_call: TRBJ2-2; cdr3_aa: CASSPRPQGYGELFF; cdr3_nt: TGTGCCAGCAGCCCTAGACCACAGGGGTACGGGGAGCTGTTTTTT
v_call: TRBV10-3; d_call: TRBD1; clone_size: .; j_call: TRBJ2-3; cdr3_aa: CAIKGAGTDTQYF; cdr3_nt: TGTGCCATCAAGGGGGCAGGCACAGATACGCAGTATTTT
v_call: TRBV23-1; d_call: .; clone_size: .; j_call: TRBJ2-7; cdr3_aa: CASSQLDREGYEQYF; cdr3_nt: TGCGCCAGCAGTCAATTGGACAGGGAGGGCTACGAGCAGTACTTC
v_call: TRBV5-1; d_call: .; clone_size: .; j_call: TRBJ2-5; cdr3_aa: CASSRSPIQETQYF; cdr3_nt: TGCGCCAGCAGCCGTTCCCCCATACAAGAGACCCAGTACTTC
v_call: TRBV5-6; d_call: TRBD2; clone_size: few; j_call: TRBJ2-7; cdr3_aa: CASSTGLASLEQYF; cdr3_nt: TGTGCCAGCAGCACCGGACTAGCTTCTCTCGAGCAGTACTTC
v_call: TRBV9; d_call: .; clone_size: .; j_call: TRBJ1-2; cdr3_aa: CASHGVGYGYTF; cdr3_nt: TGTGCCAGCCATGGGGTAGGGTATGGCTACACCTTC
v_call: TRBV5-4; d_call: .; clone_size: .; j_call: TRBJ2-4; cdr3_aa: CASSLKLGGINIQYF; cdr3_nt: TGTGCCAGCAGCTTAAAGCTCGGGGGTATAAACATTCAGTACTTC
v_call: TRBV7-7; d_call: .; clone_size: .; j_call: TRBJ2-5; cdr3_aa: CASSLRFSETQYF; cdr3_nt: TGTGCCAGCAGCTTAAGATTTTCAGAGACCCAGTACTTC
v_call: TRBV30; d_call: .; clone_size: .; j_call: TRBJ2-1; cdr3_aa: CASRRGIRHEQFF; cdr3_nt: TGTGCCTCCCGGCGAGGAATCAGGCATGAGCAGTTCTTC
v_call: TRBV6-5; d_call: .; clone_size: .; j_call: TRBJ2-7; cdr3_aa: CASSYSSVGGHYEQYF; cdr3_nt: TGTGCCAGCAGTTACTCGTCGGTAGGGGGTCACTACGAGCAGTACTTC
v_call: TRBV11-1; d_call: TRBD1; clone_size: .; j_call: TRBJ1-1; cdr3_aa: CASSPTSGQGNTEAFF; cdr3_nt: TGTGCCAGCAGCCCAACGTCGGGACAGGGAAACACTGAAGCTTTCTTT
v_call: TRBV5-1; d_call: TRBD2; clone_size: .; j_call: TRBJ2-1; cdr3_aa: CASSVPLTSGGEDEQFF; cdr3_nt: TGCGCCAGCAGCGTACCCCTTACTAGCGGGGGGGAAGATGAGCAGTTCTTC
v_call: TRBV7-9; d_call: .; clone_size: .; j_call: TRBJ1-2; cdr3_aa: CASSSQNSNYGYTF; cdr3_nt: TGTGCCAGCAGCTCACAAAACTCTAACTATGGCTACACCTTC
v_call: TRBV18; d_call: TRBD1; clone_size: .; j_call: TRBJ1-2; cdr3_aa: CASSPSEQGAQGYTF; cdr3_nt: TGTGCCAGCTCACCATCGGAACAGGGGGCTCAGGGCTACACCTTC
v_call: TRBV25-1; d_call: TRBD1; clone_size: .; j_call: TRBJ1-2; cdr3_aa: CASSADRGISEGGYTF; cdr3_nt: TGTGCCAGCAGTGCCGACAGGGGGATTAGTGAGGGTGGCTACACCTTC
v_call: TRBV29-1; d_call: .; clone_size: .; j_call: TRBJ2-1; cdr3_aa: CSVDGGPTWGEQFF; cdr3_nt: TGCAGCGTTGACGGGGGCCCGACGTGGGGTGAGCAGTTCTTC
v_call: TRBV2; d_call: .; clone_size: .; j_call: TRBJ2-3; cdr3_aa: CASSDGGKTDTQYF; cdr3_nt: TGTGCCAGCAGTGACGGAGGGAAGACAGATACGCAGTATTTT